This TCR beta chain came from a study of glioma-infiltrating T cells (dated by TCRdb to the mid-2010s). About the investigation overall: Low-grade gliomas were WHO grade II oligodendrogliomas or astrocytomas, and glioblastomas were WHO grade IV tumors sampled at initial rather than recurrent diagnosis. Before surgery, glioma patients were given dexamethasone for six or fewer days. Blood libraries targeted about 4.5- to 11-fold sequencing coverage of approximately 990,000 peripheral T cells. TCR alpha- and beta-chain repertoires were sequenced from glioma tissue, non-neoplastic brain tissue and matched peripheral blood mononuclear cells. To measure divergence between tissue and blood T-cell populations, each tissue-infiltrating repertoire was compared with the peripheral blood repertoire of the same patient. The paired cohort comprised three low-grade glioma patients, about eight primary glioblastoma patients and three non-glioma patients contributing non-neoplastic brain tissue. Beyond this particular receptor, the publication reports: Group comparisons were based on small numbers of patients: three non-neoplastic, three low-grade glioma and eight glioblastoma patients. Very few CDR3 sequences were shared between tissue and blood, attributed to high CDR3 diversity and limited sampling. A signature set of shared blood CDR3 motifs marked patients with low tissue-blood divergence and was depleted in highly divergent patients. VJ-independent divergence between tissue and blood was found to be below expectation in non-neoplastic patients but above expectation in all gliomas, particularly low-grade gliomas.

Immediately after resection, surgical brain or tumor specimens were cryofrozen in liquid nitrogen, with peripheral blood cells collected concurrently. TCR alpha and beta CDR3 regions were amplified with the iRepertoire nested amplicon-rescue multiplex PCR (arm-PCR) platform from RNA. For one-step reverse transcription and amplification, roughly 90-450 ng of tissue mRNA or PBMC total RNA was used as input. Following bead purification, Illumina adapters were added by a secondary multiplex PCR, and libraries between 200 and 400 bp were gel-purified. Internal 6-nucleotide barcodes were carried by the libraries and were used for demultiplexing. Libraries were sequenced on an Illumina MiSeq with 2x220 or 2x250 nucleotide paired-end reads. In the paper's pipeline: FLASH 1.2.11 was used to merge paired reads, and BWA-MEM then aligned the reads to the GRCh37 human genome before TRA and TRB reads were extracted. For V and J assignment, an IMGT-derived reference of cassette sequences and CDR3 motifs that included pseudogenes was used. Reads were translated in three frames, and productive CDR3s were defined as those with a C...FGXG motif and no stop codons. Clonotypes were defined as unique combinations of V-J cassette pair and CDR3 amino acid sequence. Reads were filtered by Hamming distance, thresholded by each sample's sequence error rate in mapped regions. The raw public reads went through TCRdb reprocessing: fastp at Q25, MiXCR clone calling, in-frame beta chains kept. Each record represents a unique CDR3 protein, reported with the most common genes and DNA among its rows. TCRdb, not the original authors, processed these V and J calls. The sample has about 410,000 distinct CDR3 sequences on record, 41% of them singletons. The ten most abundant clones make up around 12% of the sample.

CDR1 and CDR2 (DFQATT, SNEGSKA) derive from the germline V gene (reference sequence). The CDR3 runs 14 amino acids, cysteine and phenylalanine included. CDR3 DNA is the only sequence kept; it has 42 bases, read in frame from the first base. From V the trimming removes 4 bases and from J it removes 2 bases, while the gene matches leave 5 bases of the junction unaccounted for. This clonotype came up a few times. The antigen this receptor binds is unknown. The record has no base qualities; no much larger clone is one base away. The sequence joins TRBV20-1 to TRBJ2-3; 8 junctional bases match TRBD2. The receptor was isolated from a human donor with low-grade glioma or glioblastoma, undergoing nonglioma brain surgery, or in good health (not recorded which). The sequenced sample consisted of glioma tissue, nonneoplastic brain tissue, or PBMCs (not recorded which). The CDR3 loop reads CSATTSANTDTQYF. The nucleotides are TGCAGTGCTACGACTAGCGCCAACACAGATACGCAGTATTTT.